The T cell receptor (beta chain) under discussion was sequenced for a study of blood T cells in healthy people across ages. CDR1 SGHKS and CDR2 YYEKEE come from the germline V gene (reference sequence). The length of the CDR3 is 15 residues. Deletions cut 0 bases from V and 6 bases from J, with 12 bases between. Primed by a sample-barcoded 5' primer and a J-beta primer mix, a second PCR proceeded for about 6 to 12 cycles. TCRdb re-called the 5' RACE reads through MiXCR, storing one row per CDR3 protein. This sample yields around 800,000 distinct CDR3 sequences, of which around 24% are seen a single time; approximately 2.9% belongs to the top ten. In this sample, this clonotype turned up many times. The sample was also linked to a second study, of T cells of mothers and their children.

The sample was blood. This receptor was obtained from a boy aged 10-17 years in good health. This rearrangement joins TRBV5-5 to TRBJ1-4; D might be TRBD1 (5 bases). The CDR3 spells CASSLEWGDHEKLFF. CDR3 bases: TGTGCCAGCAGCTTGGAATGGGGGGATCATGAAAAACTGTTTTTT.